These T cell receptor beta chains were read from a single sample in a study of cytomegalovirus exposure and HLA in healthy donors. Here immunoSEQ multiplex PCR was the method, and the copy in TCRdb shows in-frame clones only, minus some. The sample holds 50,000 to 70,000 clones, 62% seen once. The sample was PBMCs. All receptors derive from a man aged 25 to 45 in good health and CMV-seronegative. Each CDR3 is given with its conserved first and last residue. The order of the fields is J gene, clone size, D gene, V gene, CDR3 DNA, CDR3 protein. The D gene is left open where the match is weak. Size is omitted from some rows. Given values are once, few, many or a class for expanded clones.

J: TRBJ1-2
size: -
D: -
V: TRBV5-5
DNA: TGTGCCAGCAGCTTCGACGACCCGGGGTTCTACACCTTC
CDR3: CASSFDDPGFYTF

J: TRBJ2-7
size: -
D: TRBD1
V: TRBV19
DNA: TGTGCCAGTAGTATGGGGACAGCCGAGCAGTACTTC
CDR3: CASSMGTAEQYF

J: TRBJ1-5
size: few
D: -
V: TRBV30
DNA: TGTGCCTGGAGTGTATTGGGGGGGAATGATCAGCCCCAGCATTTT
CDR3: CAWSVLGGNDQPQHF

J: TRBJ2-1
size: -
D: -
V: TRBV7-2
DNA: TGTGCCAGCAGTCGGGCGGGCTCTTTGAGGAATGAGCAGTTCTTC
CDR3: CASSRAGSLRNEQFF

J: TRBJ1-5
size: few
D: TRBD1
V: TRBV4-2
DNA: TGTGCCAGCAGCCAAGAGGGCGGACAGGGCCGTCAGCCCCAGCATTTT
CDR3: CASSQEGGQGRQPQHF

J: TRBJ2-1
size: -
D: -
V: TRBV4-2
DNA: TGTGCCAGCAGCCTCGGTCCAGCGGAAACATACAATGAGCAGTTCTTC
CDR3: CASSLGPAETYNEQFF

J: TRBJ1-1
size: -
D: TRBD1
V: TRBV6-5
DNA: TGTGCCAGCAGTTACTCGAGAGGGGGCCTGAACACTGAAGCTTTCTTT
CDR3: CASSYSRGGLNTEAFF

J: TRBJ2-5
size: -
D: TRBD1
V: TRBV7-9
DNA: TGTGCCAGCAGCCGCGACAGGGGAACCCAGTACTTC
CDR3: CASSRDRGTQYF

J: TRBJ2-1
size: -
D: -
V: TRBV9
DNA: TGTGCCAGCAGCAAGCGGGCCGCTTCCTACAATGAGCAGTTCTTC
CDR3: CASSKRAASYNEQFF

J: TRBJ2-1
size: -
D: TRBD2
V: TRBV2
DNA: TGTGCCAGCACGGGGGGGACCACTTATTACAATGAGCAGTTCTTC
CDR3: CASTGGTTYYNEQFF

J: TRBJ2-1
size: -
D: -
V: TRBV10-3
DNA: TGTGCCATCAGTGAGATCCGTGAGCAGTTCTTC
CDR3: CAISEIREQFF

J: TRBJ2-1
size: -
D: TRBD2
V: TRBV13
DNA: TGTGCCAGCAGCTCCAGGGCGGGAGGGACTAGCGGGGACAATGAGCAGTTCTTC
CDR3: CASSSRAGGTSGDNEQFF

J: TRBJ2-7
size: few
D: -
V: TRBV14
DNA: TGTGCCAGCAGCCATACCCCGGGAGCCTACGAGCAGTACTTC
CDR3: CASSHTPGAYEQYF

J: TRBJ2-7
size: -
D: -
V: TRBV15
DNA: TGTGCCACCAGCAGAGCTGAAGGGGATTACGAGCAGTACTTC
CDR3: CATSRAEGDYEQYF

J: TRBJ2-7
size: few
D: TRBD1
V: TRBV2
DNA: TGTGCCAGCGGCGGACAGGGATCTTACGAGCAGTACTTC
CDR3: CASGGQGSYEQYF

J: TRBJ1-1
size: few
D: -
V: TRBV5-1
DNA: TGCGCCAGCAGCCTGAAGGGGGAGCTGAACACTGAAGCTTTCTTT
CDR3: CASSLKGELNTEAFF

J: TRBJ2-1
size: -
D: TRBD2
V: TRBV6-5
DNA: TGTGCCAGCAGTCTTAGCGGGGGGGGCCTTGGTGAGCAGTTCTTC
CDR3: CASSLSGGGLGEQFF

J: TRBJ2-7
size: few
D: -
V: TRBV7-9
DNA: TGTGCCAGCAGCTCCTCCGGGTACGAGCAGTACTTC
CDR3: CASSSSGYEQYF

J: TRBJ1-3
size: -
D: -
V: TRBV6-1
DNA: TGTGCCAGCAGCGAGGGGACGACAGGCGACACCATATATTTT
CDR3: CASSEGTTGDTIYF

J: TRBJ2-5
size: -
D: TRBD1
V: TRBV5-4
DNA: TGTGCCAGCAGCCCGGGACAGGGGGGAGGAGAGACCCAGTACTTC
CDR3: CASSPGQGGGETQYF

J: TRBJ2-5
size: few
D: -
V: TRBV12-1
DNA: TGTGCCAGCAGAACCCCGGGGGGACTAGCGGGGGGGCCGGGGGAGACCCAGTACTTC
CDR3: CASRTPGGLAGGPGETQYF

J: TRBJ1-5
size: once
D: -
V: TRBV30
DNA: TGTGCCTGGAGCACTAGCACCCAGGGCAATCAGCCCCAGCATTTT
CDR3: CAWSTSTQGNQPQHF

J: TRBJ2-1
size: -
D: -
V: TRBV7-9
DNA: TGTGCCAGCAGCGCCAGCGCCTACAATGAGCAGTTCTTC
CDR3: CASSASAYNEQFF

J: TRBJ2-7
size: -
D: -
V: TRBV2
DNA: TGTGCCAGCAGTGAAGCCGGGAGCTCCTACGAGCAGTACTTC
CDR3: CASSEAGSSYEQYF

J: TRBJ2-2
size: -
D: -
V: TRBV7-2
DNA: TGTGCCAGCAGCCCCGACAGTGGATTGAACACCGGGGAGCTGTTTTTT
CDR3: CASSPDSGLNTGELFF

J: TRBJ2-2
size: few
D: TRBD2
V: TRBV7-2
DNA: TGTGCCAGCAGCACCACCCTAGGTAGCGGGGAAAACACCGGGGAGCTGTTTTTT
CDR3: CASSTTLGSGENTGELFF

J: TRBJ1-5
size: -
D: -
V: TRBV27
DNA: TGTGCCAGCAGTTTGTACCAGAGCAATCAGCCCCAGCATTTT
CDR3: CASSLYQSNQPQHF

J: TRBJ1-2
size: -
D: -
V: TRBV7-9
DNA: TGTGCCAGCAGCCCTCGGGCAGGGGTATGGACCACCTTC
CDR3: CASSPRAGVWTTF

J: TRBJ1-2
size: -
D: -
V: TRBV5-4
DNA: TGTGCCAGCAGCTTGTATGGGGCAGGGGGCTACACCTTC
CDR3: CASSLYGAGGYTF

J: TRBJ2-5
size: -
D: TRBD2
V: TRBV7-2
DNA: TGTGCCAGCAGCACCCGACTAGCGGGGGGGCAAGAGACCCAGTACTTC
CDR3: CASSTRLAGGQETQYF

J: TRBJ2-5
size: -
D: TRBD2
V: TRBV13
DNA: TGTGCCAGCAGCTCACCTGTGGCGGGGGGGACCCAAGAGACCCAGTACTTC
CDR3: CASSSPVAGGTQETQYF